This section outlines one T cell receptor (beta chain) sequence together with its context. This sample was taken from a study of blood T cell repertoires in COVID-19. The wider study: The cDNA or gDNA used as material had been derived from T cells, B-cell-depleted T cells, or PBMCs.

Method: immunoSEQ multiplex PCR; TCRdb's copy keeps in-frame clones and lacks some. Altogether some 89,000 clones are present, roughly three quarters being singletons, with the ten largest covering 10% to 12%. CDR1 and CDR2 (germline): LNHDA, SQIVND (reference sequence). Trimming took 4 bases from V and 7 from J, leaving 7 bases between them. CDR3 length equals 11 residues. The rearrangement uses TRBV19 and TRBJ1-2; D gene uncertain. The sequence was obtained from a man between 65 and 85 years old with acute or convalescent COVID-19. The source material was peripheral blood. CDR3 residues: CASSTGRGYTF. CDR3 in DNA: TGTGCCAGTAGTACGGGTCGTGGCTACACCTTC.